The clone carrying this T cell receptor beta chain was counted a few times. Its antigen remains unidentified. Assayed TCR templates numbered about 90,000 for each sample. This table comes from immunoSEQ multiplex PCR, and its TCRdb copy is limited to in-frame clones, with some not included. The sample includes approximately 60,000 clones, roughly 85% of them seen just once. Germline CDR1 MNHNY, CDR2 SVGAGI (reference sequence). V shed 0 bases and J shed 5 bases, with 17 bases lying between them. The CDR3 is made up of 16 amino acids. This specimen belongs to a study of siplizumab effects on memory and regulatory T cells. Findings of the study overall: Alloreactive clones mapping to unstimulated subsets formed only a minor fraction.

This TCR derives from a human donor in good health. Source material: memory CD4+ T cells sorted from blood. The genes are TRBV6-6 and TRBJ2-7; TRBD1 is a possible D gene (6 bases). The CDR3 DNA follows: TGTGCCAGCAGTTACTCGACGGCTGGGGGCGGCGACGAGCAGTACTTC. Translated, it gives CASSYSTAGGGDEQYF.